This is a list of T cell receptor beta chains from one sample in a study of T cell changes during pregnancy in multiple sclerosis. Assay used: immunoSEQ multiplex PCR; TCRdb lists only in-frame clones, some missing. The table shows 85,000 to 100,000 clones, with about 91% occurring only once. Sequences were derived from peripheral blood, sampled before pregnancy. These receptors all stem from a female donor with multiple sclerosis, enrolled in a pregnancy study. Each CDR3 is given without its conserved first and last residue. Expanded clones are given a class, and other clones once, few, many or no size at all.

V,J,size,CDR3
TRBV19,TRBJ2-1,.,ASRTIGRTKDNEQF
TRBV27,TRBJ2-1,.,ASSLQDRPYNEQF
TRBV7-9,TRBJ2-2,.,ASSLSPGTGTGELF
TRBV2,TRBJ2-5,.,ASRGSGTHGETQY
TRBV7-2,TRBJ1-2,.,ASTLRAGTGNNYGYT
TRBV6-1,TRBJ1-3,.,ASSEAARPGNTIY
TRBV2,TRBJ2-7,.,ASSLGTGNSYEQY
TRBV12-5,TRBJ2-1,once,ASGLVVGGAQPEQF
TRBV19,TRBJ2-7,.,ASSTQHNSRSREQY
TRBV18,TRBJ1-5,.,ASSPLRKTGEEQPQH
TRBV2,TRBJ2-1,.,ASSESAGVGTYNEQF
TRBV11-3,TRBJ2-7,once,ASSLGRGSYEQY
TRBV10-3,TRBJ2-4,.,AIRPDAGSPKNIQY
TRBV27,TRBJ1-2,.,ASRPDSLVGGYT
TRBV6-1,TRBJ1-1,.,ASSEGWQGTEAF
TRBV28,TRBJ1-2,.,ASRPGRNYGYT
TRBV4-1,TRBJ2-7,.,ASSQFYDLDRIYEQY
TRBV29-1,TRBJ2-3,.,SVGMPGSTDTQY
TRBV5-1,TRBJ2-2,.,ASSFPGSVVGTGELF
TRBV5-4,TRBJ2-7,.,ASSLDRTEQY
TRBV7-8,TRBJ2-7,.,ASSLADRIYEQY
TRBV7-9,TRBJ2-1,.,ASSLATLVNEQF
TRBV5-3,TRBJ2-7,.,ARSSPGLATYEQY
TRBV5-4,TRBJ2-6,once,ASNSGAGANVLT
TRBV6-4,TRBJ2-5,.,ARYRGRGTQY
TRBV5-1,TRBJ2-1,.,ASSLALAGGNEQF
TRBV27,TRBJ2-3,.,ASRRGASTDTQY
TRBV28,TRBJ2-7,.,ASSFRGGAHEQY
TRBV28,TRBJ2-7,.,ASSGRRQDLSYEQY
TRBV6-4,TRBJ2-3,few,ASSDRDSPTDTQY
TRBV14,TRBJ1-3,.,ASSPGGSAIY
TRBV25-1,TRBJ2-7,once,ASSYSISYEQY
TRBV4-1,TRBJ2-7,.,ASSQDWAGQTYEQY
TRBV5-1,TRBJ2-7,.,ASSWDRDTYEQY
TRBV5-1,TRBJ2-7,.,ASSRRDRLYEQY
TRBV6-6,TRBJ1-5,.,ASIDRLNNQPQH
TRBV28,TRBJ2-7,.,ASRPGGTGASYEQY
TRBV29-1,TRBJ2-1,.,STGLAVSPYNEQF
TRBV27,TRBJ1-1,.,ASSLRRLTEAF
TRBV18,TRBJ2-7,.,ASSPRTGAYEQY
TRBV10-3,TRBJ1-1,.,AITLGQSSAEAF
TRBV7-2,TRBJ2-7,.,ASSFTSGGYEQY
TRBV6-6,TRBJ2-7,.,ATSKEIAGGGYEQY
TRBV5-4,TRBJ1-2,.,ASSAGTAAYGYT
TRBV9,TRBJ1-3,.,ASSVVGAPGNTIY
TRBV4-2,TRBJ2-7,.,ASSQGVVGAGGEYEQY
TRBV5-1,TRBJ2-7,.,ASSLEGLAGPD
TRBV7-3,TRBJ2-1,few,ASSLKSGKRVDNEQF
TRBV12-5,TRBJ2-1,once,ASGSLTSGGPGEQF
TRBV14,TRBJ2-1,.,ASSQERRKQF
TRBV13,TRBJ2-1,.,ASSHTREAGHNEQF
TRBV7-2,TRBJ2-1,once,ASSQEAGEQF
TRBV19,TRBJ2-7,.,ASSIIGRGGVEQY
TRBV5-1,TRBJ2-1,.,ASSLVQGNEQF
TRBV4-2,TRBJ1-2,.,ASSQEGTGGGYGYT
TRBV4-3,TRBJ1-1,.,ASSRYGGQGEAF
TRBV5-1,TRBJ2-7,.,ASSTGTGENEQY